Sequencing of this T cell receptor beta chain was carried out in a study of T-cell reconstitution after alpha-beta-depleted transplantation in children. Researchers prepared the TCRbeta library using unique molecular identifiers, the study reports. TCRdb used MiXCR to reprocess the PCR reads, holding one entry per CDR3 protein. The table has 40,000 to 55,000 distinct CDR3 sequences, 9.2% seen once. This clonotype has at least ten counts. Its matching antigen is unknown. Study-level findings and limits: Expanded clones from the graft, numbering several hundred, reportedly supplied alpha-beta T cells about two months after transplant. T-cell numbers and diversity one year post-transplant derived largely from freshly generated T cells. At day 60, the high TCRbeta diversity found in some patients originated from recipient T cells and thymic progenitors that had survived.

This TCR derives from a male patient between 2 and 15 years old who had a stem cell transplant for chronic granulomatous disease, so the T cells may come from the graft donor. This specimen consisted of PBMCs, mostly from graft donor cells, obtained 60 days after TCRalphabeta/CD19-depleted stem cell transplant.

CDR3 sequence (DNA): TGCAGTGCTTCCCAGGGATCGGGAAAAGAGACCCAGTACTTC. It codes for CSASQGSGKETQYF. The V call is TRBV20-1, the J call TRBJ2-5; D possibly uses TRBD1 or TRBD2 (5 bases each). V gave up 5 bases and J gave up 3 bases, with 16 bases separating them. Germline V gene lookup returns CDR1 DFQATT and CDR2 SNEGSKA (reference sequence). The CDR3 has 14 residues.